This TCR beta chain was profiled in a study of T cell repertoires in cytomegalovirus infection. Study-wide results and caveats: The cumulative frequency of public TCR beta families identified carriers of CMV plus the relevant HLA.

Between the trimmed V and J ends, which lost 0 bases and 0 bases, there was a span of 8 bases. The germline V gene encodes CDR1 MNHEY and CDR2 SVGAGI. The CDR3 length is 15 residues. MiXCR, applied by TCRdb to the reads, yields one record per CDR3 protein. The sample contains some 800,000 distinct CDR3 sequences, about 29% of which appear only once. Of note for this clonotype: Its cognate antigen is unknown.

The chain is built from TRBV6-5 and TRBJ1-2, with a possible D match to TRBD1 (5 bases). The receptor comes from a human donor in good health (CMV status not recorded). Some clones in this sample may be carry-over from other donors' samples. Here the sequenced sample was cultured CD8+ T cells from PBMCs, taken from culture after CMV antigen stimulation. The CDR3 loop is CASSYSMGANYGYTF. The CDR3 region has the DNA TGTGCCAGCAGTTACTCGATGGGGGCTAACTATGGCTACACCTTC.